These 15 T cell receptor beta chains came from one sample sequenced in a study of cytomegalovirus exposure and HLA in healthy donors. The PCR used 60 Vbeta and 13 Jbeta primers. Method: immunoSEQ multiplex PCR; TCRdb's copy keeps in-frame clones and lacks some. The table includes about 110,000 clones, approximately 15% detected once. Sequenced input: PBMCs. These receptors all stem from a woman aged 18-29 years in good health and CMV-seronegative.

This clone has a handful of counts. The rearrangement links TRBV6-4 to TRBJ1-2; TRBD1 matches at 8 bases. Looked up from germline, CDR1 is MRHNA and CDR2 is SNTAGT. V dropped 2 bases and J dropped 4; count of bases not matched to a gene: 3. The length of the CDR3 is 14 residues. The DNA of the CDR3 is TGTGCCAGCAGTGACGACGGACAGGGCTATGGCTACACCTTC. It is translated as CASSDDGQGYGYTF.

This clone was found a few times. The chain links TRBV7-6 to TRBJ2-2; D uncertain. CDR3 length: 16 residues. The V and J ends lost 0 bases and 2 bases respectively, with 10 bases between them. The germline gives CDR1 SGHVS, CDR2 FNYEAQ. CDR3 sequence: CASSLATITNTGELFF. DNA for the CDR3: TGTGCCAGCAGCTTAGCAACGATAACTAACACCGGGGAGCTGTTTTTT. Combining the CDR3 with reference TRBV7-6 and TRBJ2-2 gives the whole variable domain GAGVSQSPRYKVTKRGQDVALRCDPISGHVSLYWYRQALGQGPEFLTYFNYEAQQDKSGLPNDRFSAERPEGSISTLTIQRTEQRDSAMYRCASSLATITNTGELFFGEGSRLTVL.

This clone was detected a few times. An end of the junction does not agree with germline; a read error may underlie this. The rearrangement uses TRBV9 and TRBJ2-7, with D perhaps matching TRBD2 (5 bases). The CDR3 contains 13 residues. From germline, CDR1 is SGDLS and CDR2 YYNGEE. The CDR3, as DNA: TGTGCCAGCAGGGTAGCGCAGTCCTACGAGCAGTACTTC. Amino acid sequence: CASRVAQSYEQYF.

V is TRBV2 and J is TRBJ2-6, with a tentative D call TRBD2 (5 bases). There are 15 residues in the CDR3. CDR1 is SNHLY, CDR2 FYNNEI, per germline. Trimming removed 3 bases from V and 2 bases from J, with 8 bases in between. CDR3 DNA sequence: TGTGCCAGCAGTGAGATCGGGGCTGGGGCCAACGTCCTGACTTTC. Protein product: CASSEIGAGANVLTF.

The chain couples TRBV28 to TRBJ1-6; D unresolved. The germline gives CDR1 MDHEN, CDR2 SYDVKM. Trimming took off 2 bases at V and 10 bases at J, with 9 bases between the two ends. The CDR3 is 13 amino acids. In nucleotides, the CDR3 is TGTGCCAGCAGTTTAGCCCTAGGCTCACCCCTCCACTTT. Translated: CASSLALGSPLHF.

This clone has just a few counts. This chain links TRBV9 with TRBJ2-3, with 13 bases lining up with TRBD2. V was clipped by 3 bases and J by 6 bases; unmatched bases: 13. CDR1 and CDR2 (germline): SGDLS, YYNGEE. The CDR3 sequence is 18 residues long. CDR3 DNA: TGTGCCAGCAGCGCCTCCCCCGGGACTAGCGGGATAATGGATACGCAGTATTTT. Protein sequence: CASSASPGTSGIMDTQYF. The variable domain in full, with the rest retrieved from reference TRBV9 and TRBJ2-3, is DSGVTQTPKHLITATGQRVTLRCSPRSGDLSVYWYQQSLDQGLQFLIQYYNGEERAKGNILERFSAQQFPDLHSELNLSSLELGDSALYFCASSASPGTSGIMDTQYFGPGTRLTVL.

V is TRBV5-6 and J is TRBJ1-1; no clear D gene. Trimming took off 1 base at V and 4 bases at J, with 11 bases between the two ends. Germline-derived CDR1 and CDR2 are SGHDT and YYEEEE. CDR3 size: 14 residues. The CDR3 sequence is CASSLSGLGTEAFF. In DNA, the CDR3 is TGTGCCAGCAGCTTGTCCGGGTTGGGCACTGAAGCTTTCTTT.

The chain's CDR3 is CASSRDRVGTNEKLFF. CDR3 DNA: TGTGCCAGCAGCAGAGACAGGGTGGGAACTAATGAAAAACTGTTTTTT. The V call is TRBV5-8, the J call TRBJ1-4; 7 bases match TRBD1. Germline V gene lookup returns CDR1 SGHTS and CDR2 YDEGEE. Trimming at V came to 4 bases and at J to 1 base, leaving 7 bases not matched to a gene. The CDR3 totals 16 residues.

This chain links TRBV9 with TRBJ1-1; D may be TRBD1 (6 bases). From germline, CDR1 is SGDLS and CDR2 YYNGEE. The CDR3 spans 14 residues. Trimming pared 1 base from V and 3 bases from J, leaving 10 bases between. In DNA form, the CDR3 reads TGTGCCAGCAGCGTATCGGGGGGCCACACTGAAGCTTTCTTT. As protein: CASSVSGGHTEAFF.

This rearrangement joins TRBV7-9 to TRBJ1-4; 8 bases align to TRBD1. From germline, CDR1 is SEHNR and CDR2 FQNEAQ (reference sequence). Germline trimming cut 5 bases from V and 2 bases from J; bases unmatched to any gene: 7. The CDR3 is 16 amino acids. The CDR3 nucleotides are TGTGCCAGCAGCAATGGGGACAGGCTCACTAATGAAAAACTGTTTTTT. It translates to CASSNGDRLTNEKLFF.

The chain recombines TRBV19 with TRBJ1-1; TRBD1 matches 7 bases. V trimming: 8 bases; J trimming: 10 bases; junction bases outside the gene matches: 4. Germline V CDR1 and CDR2: LNHDA, SQIVND (reference sequence). The CDR3 contains 10 residues. Here the CDR3 reads CASWDRGAFF. The CDR3 DNA reads as TGTGCCAGTTGGGACAGAGGAGCTTTCTTT. Combining the CDR3 with reference TRBV19 and TRBJ1-1 gives the whole variable domain DGGITQSPKYLFRKEGQNVTLSCEQNLNHDAMYWYRQDPGQGLRLIYYSQIVNDFQKGDIAEGYSVSREKKESFPLTVTSAQKNPTAFYLCASWDRGAFFGQGTRLTVV.

The chain joins TRBV29-1 to TRBJ1-1; 8 nucleotides line up with TRBD1. The CDR3 is 15 amino acids. Trimming at V came to 5 bases and at J to 1 base, leaving 9 bases not matched to a gene. Germline V gives CDR1 SQVTM, CDR2 ANQGSEA. Here the CDR3 DNA reads TGCAGCGTTCGGGGTTACAGGGGGAGGAACACTGAAGCTTTCTTT. Encoded protein: CSVRGYRGRNTEAFF. Supplemented by reference TRBV29-1 and TRBJ1-1, the full variable domain reads SAVISQKPSRDICQRGTSLTIQCQVDSQVTMMFWYRQQPGQSLTLIATANQGSEATYESGFVIDKFPISRPNLTFSTLTVSNMSPEDSSIYLCSVRGYRGRNTEAFFGQGTRLTVV.

The chain has TRBV9 and TRBJ2-2; TRBD1 might be the D (6 bases). The V end was cut by 4 bases, the J end by 6 bases, with 22 bases between. The CDR3 runs to 17 residues. Germline lookup yields CDR1 SGDLS and CDR2 YYNGEE. This CDR3 reads CASSSPSGQILAGELFF. DNA for the CDR3: TGTGCCAGCAGCTCCCCCTCTGGACAGATTTTAGCCGGGGAGCTGTTTTTT.

The chain combines TRBV5-6 with TRBJ2-7; tentative D call: TRBD1 (5 bases). CDR1 is SGHDT and CDR2 is YYEEEE in the germline V gene. Trimming cost V 1 base and J 3 bases, with 8 bases left between them. This CDR3 contains 13 residues. CDR3 nucleotide sequence: TGTGCCAGCAGCTTGAGGGGCTACTACGAGCAGTACTTC. Translation: CASSLRGYYEQYF.

This clone has just a few counts. The chain joins TRBV11-3 to TRBJ2-1; no clear D gene. This CDR3 is built from 13 residues. V lost 1 base and J lost 9, with 10 bases in between. CDR1 SGHNT and CDR2 YENEEA come from the germline V gene. This CDR3 is CASSLAVVSEQFF. The CDR3 coding sequence is TGTGCCAGCAGCTTAGCCGTGGTTAGTGAGCAGTTCTTC.